These T cell receptor beta chains were read from a single sample in a study of blood T cell repertoires in COVID-19. Using immunoSEQ multiplex PCR, the repertoire was profiled, and TCRdb retains in-frame clones only, with some absent. The table lists around 430,000 clones, about 91% of them singletons. The sequenced sample was peripheral blood. All receptors come from a woman between 45 and 65 years old with COVID-19, enrolled during active disease. CDR3s include the opening cysteine and the closing phenylalanine or tryptophan. The order of the fields is clone size, D gene, J gene, CDR3 length, V gene, CDR3 protein, CDR3 DNA. D genes are given only for firm matches. Size is omitted from some rows. Given values are once, few, many or a class for expanded clones.

. TRBD1 TRBJ1-2 14 TRBV7-2 CASSPTGGVYGYTF TGTGCCAGCAGCCCAACAGGGGGGGTCTATGGCTACACCTTC
. . TRBJ1-4 15 TRBV5-1 CASNRAGQRNEKLFF TGCGCCAGCAACAGAGCGGGACAAAGAAATGAAAAACTGTTTTTT
. . TRBJ1-2 14 TRBV9 CASSPRAANYGYTF TGTGCCAGCAGCCCCCGTGCGGCTAACTATGGCTACACCTTC
. TRBD2 TRBJ2-1 16 TRBV9 CASSVDGGGSYNEQFF TGTGCCAGCAGCGTAGACGGCGGGGGCTCCTACAATGAGCAGTTCTTC
. TRBD1 TRBJ1-1 17 TRBV5-1 CASSLGLRTGGGTEAFF TGCGCCAGCAGCTTGGGTCTTCGGACAGGGGGAGGTACTGAAGCTTTCTTT
. . TRBJ2-7 11 TRBV23-1 CASSSFYEQYF TGCGCCAGCAGTTCCTTCTACGAGCAGTACTTC
. . TRBJ2-5 14 TRBV4-1 CASSQGSGPKTQYF TGCGCCAGCAGCCAAGGCTCAGGGCCGAAGACCCAGTACTTC
. TRBD1 TRBJ2-6 18 TRBV10-3 CAISEGGQGAAGANVLTF TGTGCCATCAGTGAGGGGGGACAGGGGGCTGCTGGGGCCAACGTCCTGACTTTC
. TRBD1 TRBJ2-6 17 TRBV28 CASSWDRFNSGANVLTF TGTGCCAGCAGTTGGGACAGATTTAACTCTGGGGCCAACGTCCTGACTTTC
. . TRBJ2-7 12 TRBV27 CASSAGGLEQYF TGTGCCAGCAGCGCCGGGGGGCTCGAGCAGTACTTC
. . TRBJ2-3 16 TRBV28 CASRTQGGRGADTQYF TGTGCCAGCAGAACCCAAGGGGGTAGGGGAGCAGATACGCAGTATTTT
. TRBD1 TRBJ1-5 15 TRBV7-9 CASSLGTALNQPQHF TGTGCCAGCAGTCTCGGGACAGCTTTAAATCAGCCCCAGCATTTT
. TRBD1 TRBJ1-2 15 TRBV6-5 CASSSFVGGAYGYTF TGTGCCAGCAGTTCCTTCGTAGGGGGCGCCTATGGCTACACCTTC
. TRBD1 TRBJ1-2 14 TRBV6-5 CASSQTGTGDGYTF TGTGCCAGCAGTCAAACCGGGACAGGGGACGGCTACACCTTC
. . TRBJ2-1 17 TRBV3-1/TRBV3-2 CASSQFPGGRSYNEQFF TGTGCCAGCAGCCAATTTCCCGGGGGGCGCTCCTACAATGAGCAGTTCTTC
. . TRBJ2-1 13 TRBV2 CASRGDTYNEQFF TGTGCCAGCCGAGGTGATACCTACAATGAGCAGTTCTTC
. . TRBJ2-7 12 TRBV10-3 CAISETEYEQYF TGTGCCATCAGTGAGACAGAATACGAGCAGTACTTC
. . TRBJ2-5 12 TRBV20-1 CSASLAQETQYF TGCAGTGCTAGTTTGGCTCAAGAGACCCAGTACTTC
. TRBD1 TRBJ2-2 15 TRBV24-1 CATSEGQGGTGELFF TGTGCCACCAGTGAAGGACAGGGGGGGACCGGGGAGCTGTTTTTT
. . TRBJ2-1 13 TRBV12-3/TRBV12-4 CASSFKGPNEQFF TGTGCCAGCAGTTTTAAGGGGCCGAATGAGCAGTTCTTC
. TRBD2 TRBJ2-3 17 TRBV9 CASSVATGGLQVYAQYF TGTGCCAGCAGCGTAGCTACGGGGGGACTCCAGGTTTACGCGCAGTATTTT
. . TRBJ1-2 14 TRBV30 CAWSSRELGGGYTF TGTGCCTGGAGCTCTAGGGAGCTCGGTGGTGGCTACACCTTC
. TRBD1 TRBJ1-2 14 TRBV5-1 CASSRQGLKDGYTF TGCGCCAGCAGCCGACAGGGTTTAAAGGATGGCTACACCTTC
. . TRBJ1-1 14 TRBV4-1 CASSQPRQGTEAFF TGCGCCAGCAGCCAACCCCGACAAGGCACTGAAGCTTTCTTT
few TRBD1 TRBJ2-7 15 TRBV7-2 CASSLFGTGSGEQYF TGTGCCAGCAGCTTGTTTGGGACAGGGTCCGGCGAGCAGTACTTC
few . TRBJ2-7 16 TRBV7-8 CASSLRGAVAGGEQYF TGTGCCAGCAGCTTACGCGGGGCGGTGGCAGGGGGCGAGCAGTACTTC
. TRBD2 TRBJ2-7 17 TRBV5-1 CASKAWLAGGLSYEQYF TGCGCCAGCAAAGCTTGGCTAGCGGGGGGCCTGTCCTACGAGCAGTACTTC